These T cell receptor beta chains were read from a single sample in a study of cytomegalovirus exposure and HLA in healthy donors. Some clones are missing from TCRdb's copy, which holds only in-frame ones; the method was immunoSEQ multiplex PCR. The table shows fewer than 150,000 clones, with about three quarters occurring only once. Sequenced material: PBMCs. These receptor sequences come from a human donor in good health. CDR3s include the opening cysteine and the closing phenylalanine or tryptophan. The D gene is left open where the match is weak. Rows give clone size only sometimes, using once, few, many, or a class for an expanded clone.

TRBJ2-7 TRBD1 - TRBV28 TGTGCCAGCACTAATGGACAGGGAGGCTACGAGCAGTACTTC CASTNGQGGYEQYF
TRBJ1-5 TRBD1 - TRBV5-5 TGTGCCAGCAGCTTGGCCGGCCAGGGGGCTTTCGGTAGCAATCAGCCCCAGCATTTT CASSLAGQGAFGSNQPQHF
TRBJ1-4 TRBD1 few TRBV30 TGTGCCTGGGCCACAGGGGTAACAACTAATGAAAAACTGTTTTTT CAWATGVTTNEKLFF
TRBJ1-1 - - TRBV27 TGTGCCAGCAGTTCCCTCGGACGGACTATTGAAGCTTTCTTT CASSSLGRTIEAFF
TRBJ2-2 - - TRBV19 TGTGGCCTGCGAGGGAACACCGGGGAGCTGTTTTTT CGLRGNTGELFF
TRBJ1-2 - few TRBV27 TGTGCCAGCAGTTTCCGCGGGCCAGATGGGTACACCTTC CASSFRGPDGYTF
TRBJ1-1 - once TRBV5-1 TGCGCCAGCAGCGCAGATCGTGAAGCTTTCTTT CASSADREAFF
TRBJ2-5 TRBD2 - TRBV25-1 TGTGCCAGCAGACTAGCGGGAGAAGAGACCCAGTACTTC CASRLAGEETQYF
TRBJ1-2 - - TRBV4-1 TGCGCCAGCAGTCCTCTTCCTAACTATGGCTACACCTTC CASSPLPNYGYTF
TRBJ2-5 - - TRBV6-5 TGTGCCAGCAGTTACTTCAGGGGATCGGAGACCCAGTACTTC CASSYFRGSETQYF
TRBJ1-2 - - TRBV28 TGTGCCAGCAGGTCACAGTCTAACTATGGCTACACCTTC CASRSQSNYGYTF
TRBJ1-1 - - TRBV6-1 TGTGCCAGCAGTGAATTACGGGACACTGAAGCTTTCTTT CASSELRDTEAFF
TRBJ2-7 TRBD2 - TRBV6-5 TGTGCCAGCAGTCCCGGACTAGCGGGAGACGAGCAGTACTTC CASSPGLAGDEQYF
TRBJ2-7 TRBD1 once TRBV5-1 TGCGCCAGCAGCTTGGTGGCGGGACAGGCCCTCGGAGAGCAGTACTTC CASSLVAGQALGEQYF
TRBJ2-1 - - TRBV4-1 TGCGCCAGCAGCCAAGAACAGGGTGAGGATGAGCAGTTCTTC CASSQEQGEDEQFF
TRBJ1-5 - - TRBV7-6 TGTGCCAGCAGCCCTTTAACGGGATCGGGTCAGCCCCAGCATTTT CASSPLTGSGQPQHF
TRBJ1-5 - - TRBV5-8 TGTGCCAGCAGCTTACGGGGCAGGGGTCAGCCCCAGCATTTT CASSLRGRGQPQHF
TRBJ1-4 - - TRBV19 TGTGCCAGTAGGTCGACAGACCGGAATGAAAAACTGTTTTTT CASRSTDRNEKLFF
TRBJ2-3 TRBD2 once TRBV28 TGTGCCAGCAGTCTCAACCACGCTAGCGGTTTCGGAGATACGCAGTATTTT CASSLNHASGFGDTQYF
TRBJ2-3 - - TRBV9 TGTGCCAGCAGCGTAGCAGGTGTGGGAGATACGCAGTATTTT CASSVAGVGDTQYF
TRBJ1-1 - - TRBV19 TGTGCCAGTAGTTCCTTCTACAGGAGAATGAACACTGAAGCTTTCTTT CASSSFYRRMNTEAFF
TRBJ2-3 - - TRBV9 TGTGCCAGCAGCGTAGGGACAGAGAGCACAGATACGCAGTATTTT CASSVGTESTDTQYF
TRBJ1-5 - - TRBV2 TGTGCCAGCAGTGCGCAGGGGATGGGCAATCAGCCCCAGCATTTT CASSAQGMGNQPQHF
TRBJ2-3 - - TRBV11-3 TGTGCCAGCATGTCTGGGGTTAGGAAGGAGGGTACGCAGTATTTT CASMSGVRKEGTQYF
TRBJ2-7 - - TRBV5-4 TGTGCCAGCAGCTCCCACCCTATTGACAGATCCTACGAGCAGTACTTC CASSSHPIDRSYEQYF
TRBJ1-2 - - TRBV7-9 TGTGCCAGCAGCAGCTATCCGGGACAAAAGGCTGGCTACACCTTC CASSSYPGQKAGYTF
TRBJ2-1 TRBD2 - TRBV4-2 TGTGCCAGCAGCCAACTAGCGGGGAACTCCTACAATGAGCAGTTCTTC CASSQLAGNSYNEQFF
TRBJ2-7 TRBD1 - TRBV7-9 TGTGCCAGCAGCTCGACCGACAGGGGGAAAAACGAGCAGTACTTC CASSSTDRGKNEQYF
TRBJ2-1 TRBD2 - TRBV9 TGTGCCAGCAGCGTTTCGGGACTAGCGACCAATGAGCAGTTCTTC CASSVSGLATNEQFF
TRBJ2-7 - - TRBV6-5 TGTGCCAGCAGCTTGGGCAGGTCCTACGAGCAGTACTTC CASSLGRSYEQYF
TRBJ2-1 TRBD2 - TRBV6-5 TGTGCCAGCAGTCCCGGGACTAGCGGTTACAATGAGCAGTTCTTC CASSPGTSGYNEQFF
TRBJ1-5 - once TRBV28 TGTGCCAGCAACCGCCAAGGGGGCAATCAGCCCCAGCATTTT CASNRQGGNQPQHF
TRBJ2-1 - few TRBV5-1 TGCGCCAGCAGCTTGTCGGGGGGCGCCTACAATGAGCAGTTCTTC CASSLSGGAYNEQFF
TRBJ1-4 TRBD1 few TRBV28 TGTGCCAGCAGTCTACGCCGCAGGGGGAGAGAGCGGAGTGAAAAACTGTTTTTT CASSLRRRGRERSEKLFF
TRBJ1-2 - - TRBV7-7 TGTGCTATTTCGAGGGGGATCTATGGCTACACCTTC CAISRGIYGYTF
TRBJ1-2 TRBD1 once TRBV28 TGTGCCAGCAGTTGGGACAGGGACTATGGCTACACCTTC CASSWDRDYGYTF
TRBJ2-6 - - TRBV4-1 TGCGCCAGCAGCCAAGACAGTGTAACTGGGGCCAACGTCCTGACTTTC CASSQDSVTGANVLTF
TRBJ2-6 - many TRBV9 TGTGCCAGCAGCGACTTAGGTGGCGGGACTGGGGCCAACGTCCTGACTTTC CASSDLGGGTGANVLTF
TRBJ1-2 - - TRBV10-3 TGTGCCACATTGGGAGACTCTAACTATGGCTACACCTTC CATLGDSNYGYTF
TRBJ2-7 - once TRBV11-3 TGTGCCAGCAGCTTAGCCGGTTTCTACGAGCAGTACTTC CASSLAGFYEQYF